This TCR beta chain was profiled in a study of beta chain features in type 1 diabetes. Study-wide points: Shortening of TCRB CDR3s, moderate but significant, appeared in all four CD4+ subsets of Type 1 diabetes patients. VDJ junctions in type 1 diabetes patients carried more deletions and fewer insertions.

In this sample, this clone turned up a few times. What it binds is not known. The CDR3 extends over 17 amino acids. J was trimmed by 5 bases and V by 3 bases; bases with no gene match: 9. Germline CDR1 is SGHRS and CDR2 is YFSETQ. A CD45RO/CCR7/CD25/CD127/CD95/CD27 panel sorted naive, central memory, regulatory and stem cell-like memory CD4+ cells. The whole isolated RNA underwent reverse transcription, so sequencing captured expressed TCRB transcripts. Deep immunoSEQ sequencing covered naive, central memory and regulatory T cell samples. Libraries were prepared by immunoSEQ multiplex PCR; TCRdb keeps only in-frame clonotypes and omits some of them. Of 500,000 to 850,000 clones listed, roughly 13% are singletons.

The V and J genes are TRBV5-1 and TRBJ2-6; 9 bases are shared with TRBD1. Input material: naive CD4+ T cells from blood. This TCR was sampled from a man between 18 and 35 years old with type 1 diabetes. The CDR3 is CASSWTGAPNRANVLTF. For the CDR3, the DNA is TGCGCCAGCAGCTGGACAGGGGCTCCAAACAGGGCCAACGTCCTGACTTTC. Complete variable domain (other parts from reference TRBV5-1 and TRBJ2-6): KAGVTQTPRYLIKTRGQQVTLSCSPISGHRSVSWYQQTPGQGLQFLFEYFSETQRNKGNFPGRFSGRQFSNSRSEMNVSTLELGDSALYLCASSWTGAPNRANVLTFGAGSRLTVL.